This T cell receptor (beta chain) was recorded in a study of blood T cell repertoires in COVID-19. Study summary: Sites across the United States, Italy and Spain contributed samples from acute and convalescent COVID-19. PBMCs, B-cell-depleted T cells, or T cells provided the cDNA or gDNA that made up the material.

The table came from immunoSEQ multiplex PCR; TCRdb's copy has only in-frame clones and leaves some out. Of around 300,000 clones detected, 86% appear once; the ten largest clones hold around 3%. CDR1 and CDR2 from the germline V gene are SQVTM and ANQGSEA. Trimming left V 4 bases short and J 2 bases short, with 7 bases between. The CDR3 runs 12 residues. This chain connects TRBV29-1 to TRBJ2-3; TRBD2 is a possible D gene (6 bases). The TCR comes from a woman in her 30s with active or convalescent COVID-19. The sample taken for sequencing was peripheral blood. CDR3 nucleotides: TGCAGCGTTGTAGCGGACACAGATACGCAGTATTTT. Its translation is CSVVADTDTQYF.